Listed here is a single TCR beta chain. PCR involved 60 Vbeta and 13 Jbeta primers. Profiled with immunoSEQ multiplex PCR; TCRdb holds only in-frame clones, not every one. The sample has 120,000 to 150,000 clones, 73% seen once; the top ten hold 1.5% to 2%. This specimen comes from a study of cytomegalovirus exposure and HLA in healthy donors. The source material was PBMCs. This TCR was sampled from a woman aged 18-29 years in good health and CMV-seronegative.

The CDR3 reads CSADGQNEAFF. DNA for the CDR3: TGCAGTGCGGACGGACAGAATGAAGCTTTCTTT. V usage is TRBV20-1 and J usage is TRBJ1-1, with a weak D call TRBD1 (6 bases). Trimming removed 6 bases from V and 7 bases from J, with 12 bases in between. This CDR3 is 11 amino acids long. The germline V gene has CDR1 DFQATT and CDR2 SNEGSKA (reference sequence).